The clone carrying this T cell receptor (beta chain) has only a few counts. These data come from a study of control samples from healthy donors and cancer patients. Method: immunoSEQ multiplex PCR; TCRdb's copy keeps in-frame clones and lacks some. The repertoire includes about 120,000 clones, about 92% of them detected once, and less than 0.65% sits in the top ten. V was clipped by 4 bases and J by 5 bases; unmatched bases: 10. CDR3 length: 15 amino acids. Looked up from germline, CDR1 is SGHDN and CDR2 is FVKESK. Sequences were obtained from PBMCs. The chain combines TRBV14 with TRBJ1-1; TRBD1 matches 7 bases. The origin of this receptor is a man aged 80 or over with head and neck cancer. CDR3 protein: CASSRTGASRTEAFF. For the CDR3, the DNA is TGTGCCAGCAGCCGTACAGGGGCCTCGAGGACTGAAGCTTTCTTT. Full variable domain (missing parts from reference TRBV14 and TRBJ1-1): EAGVTQFPSHSVIEKGQTVTLRCDPISGHDNLYWYRRVMGKEIKFLLHFVKESKQDESGMPNNRFLAERTGGTYSTLKVQPAELEDSGVYFCASSRTGASRTEAFFGQGTRLTVV.